Below, one T cell receptor beta chain is given with its context. Antigen specificity is unknown. Nashville, Tennessee was home to all donors, who were Caucasian adults. The V end was cut by 0 bases, the J end by 10 bases, with 13 bases between. The CDR3 has 14 amino acids. CDR1 is LNHDA and CDR2 is SQIVND in the germline V gene (reference sequence). The sample belongs to a study of shared clonotypes between healthy human individuals. Study-level results: Relative to clonotypes present in all four donors, those not shared had lower generation probabilities. Rarefaction curves obtained for sorted subsets showed sequencing incomplete despite large depth.

At deep level, the assay was performed. Profiled with immunoSEQ multiplex PCR; TCRdb holds only in-frame clones, not every one. The sample holds some 1.4 million clones, roughly 96% seen once. The material sequenced was naive CD4+ T cells sorted from blood. The subset here: CD45RA+ positively selected. V is TRBV19 and J is TRBJ2-1, with D possibly matching TRBD2 (6 bases). This TCR was recovered from a man aged 30 to 45 in good health. The CDR3 spells CASSIDLTRREQFF. The CDR3 DNA sequence: TGTGCCAGTAGTATAGACCTGACTAGGCGGGAGCAGTTCTTC.